Described below is a single T cell receptor beta chain sequence and its context. The antigen is unknown. TCRdb redid the calling of the reads with MiXCR, one entry per CDR3 protein. The data show tens of thousands of distinct CDR3 sequences, with around 28% seen just once and 45% to 75% held by the top ten. These data come from a study of T cell repertoires in cytomegalovirus infection. About the research overall: The authors used CMV epitopes that were HLA-C-restricted (recently identified) and HLA-B-restricted (well studied). Shared public TCR beta signatures pointed to both CMV infection and a matching HLA type. General observations from the study: Summed frequency of public TCR beta families distinguished CMV carriers with the relevant HLA. HLA-C-restricted CMV-specific TCR beta clonotypes prevailed in the ex vivo response.

CDR1 is SGHTA and CDR2 is FQGNSA in the germline V gene. The CDR3 is 14 amino acids. Deletions cut 5 bases from V and 4 bases from J, with 15 bases between. This specimen consisted of CD8+ T cells from cultured PBMCs, obtained from culture after CMV antigen stimulation. This sequence originates from a human donor in good health (CMV status not recorded). Some clones in this sample may be carry-over from other donors' samples. The chain carries TRBV7-2 and TRBJ2-7; D perhaps matches TRBD2 (5 bases). For the CDR3, the DNA is TGTGCCAGCAGCCTCGGGGTTACCGTATACGAGCAGTACTTC. Translated: CASSLGVTVYEQYF.